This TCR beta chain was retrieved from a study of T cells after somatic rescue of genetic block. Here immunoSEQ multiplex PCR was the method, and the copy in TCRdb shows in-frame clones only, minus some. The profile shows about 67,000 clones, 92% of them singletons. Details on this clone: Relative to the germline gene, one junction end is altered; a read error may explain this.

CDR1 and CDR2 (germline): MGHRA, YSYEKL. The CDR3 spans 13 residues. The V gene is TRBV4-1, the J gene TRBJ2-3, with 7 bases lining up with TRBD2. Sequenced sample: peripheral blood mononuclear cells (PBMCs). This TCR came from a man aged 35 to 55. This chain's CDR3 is CASSQDRSRLALF. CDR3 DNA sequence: TGCGCCAGCAGCCAAGATCGGTCGCGACTAGCTCTTTTT.